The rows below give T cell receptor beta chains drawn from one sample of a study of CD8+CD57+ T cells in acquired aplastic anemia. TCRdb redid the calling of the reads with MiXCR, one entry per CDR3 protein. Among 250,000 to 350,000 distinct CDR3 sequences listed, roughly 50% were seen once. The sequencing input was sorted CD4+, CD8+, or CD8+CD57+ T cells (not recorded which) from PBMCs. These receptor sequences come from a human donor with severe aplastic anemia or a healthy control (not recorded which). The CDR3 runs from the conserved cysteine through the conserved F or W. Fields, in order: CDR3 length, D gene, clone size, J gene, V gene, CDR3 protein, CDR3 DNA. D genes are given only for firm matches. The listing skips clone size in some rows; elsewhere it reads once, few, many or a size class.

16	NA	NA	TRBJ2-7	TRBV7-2	CASSLTAGQILYEQYF	TGTGCCAGCAGCTTAACTGCGGGACAGATCCTTTACGAGCAGTACTTC
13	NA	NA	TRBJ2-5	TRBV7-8	CASSFWGRETQYF	TGTGCCAGCAGCTTTTGGGGTAGAGAGACCCAGTACTTC
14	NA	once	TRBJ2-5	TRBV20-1	CSARLEVGQETQYF	TGCAGTGCTAGATTAGAGGTGGGCCAAGAGACCCAGTACTTC
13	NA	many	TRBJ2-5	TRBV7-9	CASSLGQQETQYF	TGTGCCAGCAGCTTGGGGCAGCAAGAGACCCAGTACTTC
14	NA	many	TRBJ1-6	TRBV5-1	CASSLGGNNSPLHF	TGCGCCAGCAGCTTGGGTGGAAATAATTCACCCCTCCACTTT
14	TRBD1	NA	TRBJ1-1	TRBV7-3	CASTRDTGGSEAFF	TGTGCCAGCACAAGGGACACAGGGGGCTCTGAAGCTTTCTTT
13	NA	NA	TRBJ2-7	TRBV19	CASSSQGRYEQYF	TGTGCCAGTAGCTCACAGGGTAGGTACGAGCAGTACTTC
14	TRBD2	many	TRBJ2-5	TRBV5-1	CASSFDWGGETQYF	TGCGCCAGCAGCTTTGATTGGGGGGGAGAGACCCAGTACTTC
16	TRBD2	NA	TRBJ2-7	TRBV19	CASSGGTSGGPYEQYF	TGTGCCAGTAGTGGGGGGACTAGCGGAGGTCCCTACGAGCAGTACTTC
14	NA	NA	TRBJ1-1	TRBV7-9	CASSLRDLNTEAFF	TGTGCCAGCAGCCTCCGGGACTTGAACACTGAAGCTTTCTTT
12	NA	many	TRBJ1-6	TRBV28	CASSSLGSPLHF	TGTGCCAGCAGCTCCCTGGGTTCACCCCTCCACTTT
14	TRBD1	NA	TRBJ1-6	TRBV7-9	CASSMQGATSPLHF	TGTGCCAGCAGCATGCAGGGGGCGACTTCACCCCTCCACTTT
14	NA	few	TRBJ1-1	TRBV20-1	CSARDDQPNTEAFF	TGCAGTGCTAGAGACGACCAACCGAACACTGAAGCTTTCTTT
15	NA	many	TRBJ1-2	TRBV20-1	CSARVARGTNYGYTF	TGCAGTGCTAGAGTGGCTAGGGGCACTAACTATGGCTACACCTTC
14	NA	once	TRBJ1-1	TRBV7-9	CASSSGRKNTEAFF	TGTGCCAGCAGCTCGGGACGAAAGAACACTGAAGCTTTCTTT
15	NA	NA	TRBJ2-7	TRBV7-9	CASSLTPTSTYEQYF	TGTGCCAGCAGCCTTACCCCCACATCAACCTACGAGCAGTACTTC
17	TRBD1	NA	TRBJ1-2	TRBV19	CASSMLSAGQLNYGYTF	TGTGCCAGTAGTATGCTGTCTGCGGGACAGTTGAACTATGGCTACACCTTC
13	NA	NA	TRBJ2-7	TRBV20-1	CSARMSGSYEQYF	TGCAGTGCTAGAATGAGCGGGTCCTACGAGCAGTACTTC
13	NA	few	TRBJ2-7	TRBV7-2	CASSHSLSYEQYF	TGTGCCAGCAGCCACAGCCTCTCCTACGAGCAGTACTTC
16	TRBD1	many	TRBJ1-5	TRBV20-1	CSASLQGALGNQPQHF	TGCAGTGCTAGTCTTCAGGGGGCGCTTGGCAATCAGCCCCAGCATTTT
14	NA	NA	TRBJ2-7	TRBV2	CASSHTGTSYEQYF	TGTGCCAGCAGTCATACAGGGACCTCCTACGAGCAGTACTTC
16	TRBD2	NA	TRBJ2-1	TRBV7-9	CASSLEGGGARYEQFF	TGTGCCAGCAGCTTAGAGGGCGGGGGGGCCAGGTATGAGCAGTTCTTC
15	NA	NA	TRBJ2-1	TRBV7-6	CASSLAPDSYNEQFF	TGTGCTAGCAGCTTAGCCCCTGACTCCTACAATGAGCAGTTCTTC
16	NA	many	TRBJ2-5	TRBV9	CASSVGVGGSQETQYF	TGTGCCAGCAGCGTAGGTGTGGGGGGCTCACAAGAGACCCAGTACTTC
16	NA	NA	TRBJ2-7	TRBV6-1	CASSEALRVHSYEQYF	TGTGCCAGCAGTGAAGCGCTTCGGGTTCACTCCTACGAGCAGTACTTC
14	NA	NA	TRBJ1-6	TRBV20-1	CSAKGEALNSPLHF	TGCAGTGCTAAAGGGGAAGCGTTAAATTCACCCCTCCACTTT
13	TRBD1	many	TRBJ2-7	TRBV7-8	CASSSGTGDEQYF	TGTGCCAGCAGCTCCGGGACAGGGGACGAGCAGTACTTC
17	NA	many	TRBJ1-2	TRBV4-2	CASSQELSLGTRRGYTF	TGTGCCAGCAGCCAAGAATTATCCCTGGGCACCAGGAGGGGCTACACCTTC
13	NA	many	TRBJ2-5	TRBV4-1	CASSQGLIETQYF	TGCGCCAGCAGCCAAGGGCTCATAGAGACCCAGTACTTC
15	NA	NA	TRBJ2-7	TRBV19	CASSIGDPTIYEQYF	TGTGCCAGTAGTATCGGGGACCCGACTATCTACGAGCAGTACTTC
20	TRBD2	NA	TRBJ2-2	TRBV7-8	CASSPGTSRRFSEGTGELFF	TGTGCCAGCAGCCCAGGGACTAGCAGGAGATTTTCTGAGGGCACCGGGGAGCTGTTTTTT
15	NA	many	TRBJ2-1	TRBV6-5	CASSYWRATYNEQFF	TGTGCCAGCAGTTACTGGCGGGCTACCTACAATGAGCAGTTCTTC
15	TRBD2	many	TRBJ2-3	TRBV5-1	CASRISGAGTDTQYF	TGCGCCAGCCGCATTAGCGGGGCGGGCACAGATACGCAGTATTTT
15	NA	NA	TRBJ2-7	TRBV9	CASSTDLQRGYEQYF	TGTGCCAGCAGCACGGACCTCCAGAGGGGCTACGAGCAGTACTTC
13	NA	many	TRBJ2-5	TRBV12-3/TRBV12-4	CASSRDLRKTQYF	TGTGCCAGCAGTCGGGACCTGCGGAAGACCCAGTACTTC
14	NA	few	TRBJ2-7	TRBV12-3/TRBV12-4	CASSLQGPLNEQYF	TGTGCCAGCAGTTTACAGGGACCACTAAACGAGCAGTACTTC
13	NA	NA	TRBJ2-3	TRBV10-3	CAISGQGGQPQYF	TGTGCCATCAGTGGACAGGGAGGGCAGCCCCAGTATTTT
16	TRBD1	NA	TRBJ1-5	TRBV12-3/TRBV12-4	CASSLLGQGGNQPQHF	TGTGCCAGCAGTTTATTAGGGCAGGGGGGCAATCAGCCCCAGCATTTT
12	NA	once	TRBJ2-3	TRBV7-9	CASSFERGTQYF	TGTGCCAGCAGCTTTGAACGGGGTACGCAGTATTTT
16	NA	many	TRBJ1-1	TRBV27	CASSSYAGSVNTEAFF	TGTGCCAGCAGTTCCTACGCGGGGTCGGTGAACACTGAAGCTTTCTTT
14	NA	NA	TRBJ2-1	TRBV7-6	CASSLMAGSDEQFF	TGTGCCAGCAGCTTGATGGCCGGGTCGGATGAGCAGTTCTTC
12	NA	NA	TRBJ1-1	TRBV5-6	CASSLVGVEAFF	TGTGCCAGCAGCTTGGTAGGGGTTGAAGCTTTCTTT
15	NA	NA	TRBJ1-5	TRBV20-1	CSARDRGQWPQPQHF	TGCAGTGCTAGAGATCGTGGACAGTGGCCTCAGCCCCAGCATTTT
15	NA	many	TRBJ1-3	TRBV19	CASSPHSASGATIYF	TGTGCCAGTAGTCCCCACAGTGCATCTGGGGCGACCATATATTTT
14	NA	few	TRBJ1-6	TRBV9	CASSVDSGSQPLHF	TGTGCCAGCAGCGTAGATTCAGGCTCCCAGCCCCTCCACTTT
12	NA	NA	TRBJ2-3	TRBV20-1	CSARWDTDTQYF	TGCAGTGCTAGGTGGGACACAGATACGCAGTATTTT
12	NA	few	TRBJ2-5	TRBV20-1	CSSNSQGETQYF	TGCAGTTCTAATTCACAGGGCGAGACCCAGTACTTC
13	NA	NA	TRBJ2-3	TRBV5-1	CASSLTGRGTQYF	TGCGCCAGCAGCTTGACCGGCAGGGGAACGCAGTATTTT
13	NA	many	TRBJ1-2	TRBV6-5	CASSYSGTSGYTF	TGTGCCAGCAGTTACTCTGGGACAAGTGGCTACACCTTC
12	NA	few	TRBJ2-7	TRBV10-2	CASRAGEGEQYF	TGCGCCAGCAGGGCAGGGGAGGGAGAGCAGTACTTC
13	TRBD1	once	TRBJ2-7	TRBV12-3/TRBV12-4	CASSFEDRYEQYF	TGTGCCAGCAGTTTCGAGGACAGGTACGAGCAGTACTTC
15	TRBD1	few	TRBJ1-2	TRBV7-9	CASSLVGQGAAGYTF	TGTGCCAGCAGCTTAGTAGGCCAGGGGGCTGCCGGCTACACCTTC
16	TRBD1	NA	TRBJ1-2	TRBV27	CAISPTGTGLIYGYTF	TGTGCTATCAGTCCCACCGGGACAGGGCTCATTTACGGCTACACCTTC
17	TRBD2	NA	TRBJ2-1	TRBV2	CASFRGLARGSYNEQFF	TGTGCCAGCTTCCGGGGACTAGCGAGAGGGAGCTACAATGAGCAGTTCTTC